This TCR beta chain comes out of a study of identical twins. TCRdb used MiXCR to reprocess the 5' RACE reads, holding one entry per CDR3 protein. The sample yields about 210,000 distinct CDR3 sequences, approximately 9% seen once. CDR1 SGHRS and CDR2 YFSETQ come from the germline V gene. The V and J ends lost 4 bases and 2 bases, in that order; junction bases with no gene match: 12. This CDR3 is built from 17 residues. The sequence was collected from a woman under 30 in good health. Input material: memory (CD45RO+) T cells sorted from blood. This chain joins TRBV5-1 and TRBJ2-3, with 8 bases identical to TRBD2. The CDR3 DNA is TGCGCCAGCAGCGGCATAATACTAGCGGATTACACAGATACGCAGTATTTT. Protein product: CASSGIILADYTDTQYF. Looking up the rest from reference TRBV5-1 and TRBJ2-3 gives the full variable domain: KAGVTQTPRYLIKTRGQQVTLSCSPISGHRSVSWYQQTPGQGLQFLFEYFSETQRNKGNFPGRFSGRQFSNSRSEMNVSTLELGDSALYLCASSGIILADYTDTQYFGPGTRLTVL.